What follows are 27 T cell receptor beta chains derived from one specimen sequenced in a study of blood T cell repertoires in COVID-19. Here immunoSEQ multiplex PCR was the method, and the copy in TCRdb shows in-frame clones only, minus some. The data hold around 140,000 clones, with roughly 90% observed a single time. The sequencing input was peripheral blood. The receptors stem from a man in his sixties or seventies with active COVID-19.

This clone has a single count. The V and J genes are TRBV18 and TRBJ2-3; D is possibly TRBD1 (8 bases). V lost 3 bases and J 2 bases, leaving 21 bases between the germline ends. CDR3 size: 18 residues. Germline V gives CDR1 KGHSH, CDR2 LQKENI. CDR3 sequence reads: CASSPPRGLAADTDTQYF. CDR3 bases: TGTGCCAGCTCACCCCCCAGGGGGCTAGCGGCGGACACAGATACGCAGTATTTT.

V is TRBV19 and J is TRBJ2-5, with TRBD2 matching 14 bases. The germline gives CDR1 LNHDA, CDR2 SQIVND (reference sequence). V lost 5 bases and J lost 5; bases outside the gene matches: 4. There are 15 residues in the CDR3. This CDR3 is CASSLRLAGGETQYF. CDR3 in DNA: TGTGCCAGTAGTCTCCGACTAGCGGGAGGGGAGACCCAGTACTTC.

This clone has just one count. V gene TRBV18 combines with J gene TRBJ2-3; TRBD1 is a possible D gene (5 bases). CDR1 is KGHSH, CDR2 LQKENI, per germline. V was pared by 6 bases and J by 5 bases, with 12 bases between. The CDR3 totals 13 residues. The CDR3 coding sequence is TGTGCCAGCTCGCAGCAGGGTCAAGATACGCAGTATTTT. Protein sequence: CASSQQGQDTQYF.

The chain employs TRBV19 and TRBJ2-7, with 9 positions matching TRBD1. V lost 6 bases and J lost 0; bases outside the gene matches: 3. The CDR3 is 14 residues long. Germline V gives CDR1 LNHDA, CDR2 SQIVND (reference sequence). The CDR3 sequence is CASRDRGNSYEQYF. As DNA, the CDR3 is TGTGCCAGTAGGGACAGGGGAAACTCCTACGAGCAGTACTTC.

V and J are TRBV27 and TRBJ1-1; TRBD1 matches at 7 bases. V lost 5 bases, J lost 4 bases, and 7 bases stayed unmatched. The CDR3 covers 14 residues. The germline CDR1 and CDR2 sequences are MNHEY and SMNVEV (reference sequence). The CDR3 DNA reads as TGTGCCAGCAGTATGCGACAGGGCGGCACTGAAGCTTTCTTT. It encodes CASSMRQGGTEAFF.

The chain employs TRBV28 and TRBJ1-2; 8 nucleotides agree with TRBD1. Losses at the gene ends were 2 bases for V and 8 bases for J; bases not matched to a gene: 13. The CDR3 runs to 16 residues. Per germline, CDR1 MDHEN and CDR2 SYDVKM. CDR3 loop: CASSLAPSDRAGGYTF. The CDR3 DNA reads TGTGCCAGCAGTTTAGCCCCGTCGGACAGGGCGGGCGGCTACACCTTC.

This clone was observed once. The chain employs TRBV25-1 and TRBJ2-1; perhaps TRBD2 as D (5 bases). Trimming left V 3 bases short and J 0 bases short, with 12 bases between. CDR1 and CDR2 (germline): MGHDK, SYGVNS. CDR3 length: 16 amino acids. CDR3 bases: TGTGCCAGCAGTGATAGCGCGGCGAGCTCCTACAATGAGCAGTTCTTC. Amino acids: CASSDSAASSYNEQFF. The full variable domain, rest sourced from reference TRBV25-1 and TRBJ2-1, is EADIYQTPRYLVIGTGKKITLECSQTMGHDKMYWYQQDPGMELHLIHYSYGVNSTEKGDLSSESTVSRIRTEHFPLTLESARPSHTSQYLCASSDSAASSYNEQFFGPGTRLTVL.

The rearrangement links TRBV19 to TRBJ1-1, with TRBD1 identical over 10 bases. V lost 7 bases and J lost 1; bases outside the gene matches: 9. This CDR3 comprises 16 residues. CDR1 LNHDA and CDR2 SQIVND come from the germline V gene (reference sequence). The CDR3 coding sequence is TGTGCCAGTATCCCGGGACAGGGGAAGAGGAACACTGAAGCTTTCTTT. It specifies CASIPGQGKRNTEAFF.

The chain joins TRBV7-9 to TRBJ2-2; 9 nucleotides agree with TRBD2. The CDR3 spans 16 residues. Germline assignment: CDR1 SEHNR and CDR2 FQNEAQ (reference sequence). J lost 4 bases, V lost 4 bases, and 7 bases had no gene match. CDR3 DNA sequence: TGTGCCAGCAGCTCCCTCGCGGGAGGGCCCACCGGGGAGCTGTTTTTT. Its protein product is CASSSLAGGPTGELFF.

This chain uses TRBV25-1 with TRBJ2-5; D perhaps matches TRBD2 (5 bases). With 3 bases removed from V and 4 bases from J, the gap between germline ends came to 15 bases. The length of the CDR3 is 15 residues. CDR1 is MGHDK, CDR2 SYGVNS, per germline. The CDR3, as DNA: TGTGCCAGCAGTGAGGTCGGAGGATGGGGAGAGACCCAGTACTTC. Its protein product is CASSEVGGWGETQYF. Together with reference TRBV25-1 and TRBJ2-5, the CDR3 gives the full variable domain: EADIYQTPRYLVIGTGKKITLECSQTMGHDKMYWYQQDPGMELHLIHYSYGVNSTEKGDLSSESTVSRIRTEHFPLTLESARPSHTSQYLCASSEVGGWGETQYFGPGTRLLVL.

This chain uses TRBV11-1 with TRBJ2-1; D might be TRBD2 (6 bases). Germline assignment: CDR1 SGHAT and CDR2 FQDESV (reference sequence). The germline V and J ends were trimmed by 6 bases and 8 bases, with 14 bases remaining between them. CDR3 size: 13 residues. CDR3 nucleotides: TGTGCCAGCAGACGACTAGGGATGCATGAGCAGTTCTTC. Its translation: CASRRLGMHEQFF.

The genes are TRBV18 and TRBJ2-1; 8 bases are shared with TRBD2. There are 15 residues in the CDR3. Trimming took 3 bases from V and 7 from J; bases not matched to a gene: 8. The V gene's germline CDR1 is KGHSH and CDR2 LQKENI. In DNA form, the CDR3 reads TGTGCCAGCTCACCTGCAGCGGGAGAGGTTAATGAGCAGTTCTTC. This gives the protein CASSPAAGEVNEQFF.

The rearrangement links TRBV2 to TRBJ2-7; a weak D match, TRBD1 (7 bases). This CDR3 is 14 amino acids long. Germline V gene sequence: CDR1 SNHLY, CDR2 FYNNEI. V lost 2 bases to trimming and J lost 2 bases, with 10 bases between them. The CDR3 DNA follows: TGTGCCAGCAGTGAACAGGGGGGCACCTACGAGCAGTACTTC. Amino acid sequence: CASSEQGGTYEQYF.

The gene calls are TRBV28 and TRBJ2-2; 9 bases map to TRBD1. The J segment lost 3 bases and the V segment lost 1 base, leaving 3 bases of the junction unmatched. The CDR3 totals 16 residues. In germline, CDR1 is MDHEN, CDR2 SYDVKM. CDR3 sequence: CASSLSRTGDTGELFF. The CDR3 coding sequence is TGTGCCAGCAGTTTATCCCGGACAGGGGACACCGGGGAGCTGTTTTTT.

This clone was seen a single time. The chain joins TRBV6-1 to TRBJ1-4; no reliable D call. Per germline, CDR1 MNHNS and CDR2 SASEGT. The CDR3 covers 15 residues. The germline V and J ends were trimmed by 0 bases and 4 bases, with 9 bases remaining between them. The CDR3: CASSEARRGNEKLFF. CDR3 nucleotide sequence: TGTGCCAGCAGTGAAGCACGGAGAGGTAATGAAAAACTGTTTTTT.

The chain has TRBV9 and TRBJ2-3; 9 bases are shared with TRBD1. V gave up 3 bases and J gave up 3 bases; unmatched junction bases: 5. The CDR3 length is 15 residues. Germline-derived CDR1 and CDR2 are SGDLS and YYNGEE. The CDR3 region has the DNA TGTGCCAGCAGCGACGGGACAGGGAAGACAGATACGCAGTATTTT. Encoded protein: CASSDGTGKTDTQYF.

The chain carries TRBV10-3 and TRBJ1-2; maybe TRBD1 (5 bases). V dropped 8 bases and J dropped 8 bases, with 12 bases sitting between them. CDR1 and CDR2 from the germline V gene are ENHRY and SYGVKD. This CDR3 contains 11 residues. This CDR3 reads CAIGSGKGYTF. The CDR3 region has the DNA TGTGCCATCGGTTCAGGGAAGGGCTACACCTTC.

The V gene is TRBV30, the J gene TRBJ2-2, with 9 positions matching TRBD1. This CDR3 comprises 17 residues. CDR1 GTSNPN and CDR2 SVGIG come from the germline V gene (reference sequence). Trimming removed 0 bases from V and 5 bases from J; junction bases left unmatched: 10. CDR3 amino acids: CAWSVGGTGIGTGELFF. For the CDR3, the DNA is TGTGCCTGGAGTGTTGGGGGGACAGGGATAGGGACCGGGGAGCTGTTTTTT.

The genes are TRBV18 and TRBJ1-2; tentatively, D is TRBD1 (6 bases). CDR1 is KGHSH, CDR2 LQKENI, per germline. Between the trimmed V and J ends, which lost 3 bases and 3 bases, there was a span of 14 bases. The CDR3 totals 15 residues. For the CDR3, the DNA is TGTGCCAGCTCACCTTCCGGGACATCGGACTATGGCTACACCTTC. As protein: CASSPSGTSDYGYTF.

J is TRBJ1-1 and V is TRBV6-2 or TRBV6-3; TRBD1 might be the D (5 bases). CDR3 length equals 13 residues. Germline V lookup: CDR1 MNHEY, CDR2 SVGEGT. V lost 4 bases, J lost 5 bases, and 11 bases lay in between. The CDR3 sequence is CASSWWGKTEAFF. CDR3 sequence (DNA): TGTGCCAGCAGTTGGTGGGGCAAAACTGAAGCTTTCTTT.

This chain's CDR3 is CASSPLAGGPLEETQYF. CDR3 in DNA: TGCGCCAGCAGCCCCCTAGCGGGAGGGCCCCTCGAAGAGACCCAGTACTTC. This chain links TRBV4-1 with TRBJ2-5, with TRBD2 identical over 12 bases. Germline loops: CDR1 MGHRA, CDR2 YSYEKL. CDR3 size: 17 residues. J was trimmed by 3 bases and V by 4 bases; bases with no gene match: 9.

This sequence joins TRBV19 and TRBJ2-5; possible D gene TRBD2, 5 bases. CDR3 size: 12 residues. The germline V gene has CDR1 LNHDA and CDR2 SQIVND (reference sequence). Trimming removed 6 bases at V and 4 bases at J, with 9 bases between. The CDR3 region has the DNA TGTGCCAGTAGACAGAGCGGAGAGACCCAGTACTTC. This codes for CASRQSGETQYF.

The V call is TRBV14, the J call TRBJ2-3; 10 nucleotides align to TRBD2. V trimming: 0 bases; J trimming: 1 base; junction bases outside the gene matches: 4. This CDR3 has 17 amino acids. Germline assignment: CDR1 SGHDN and CDR2 FVKESK. The CDR3 reads CASSQDLGTSGTDTQYF. CDR3 DNA sequence: TGTGCCAGCAGCCAAGATCTAGGGACTAGCGGCACAGATACGCAGTATTTT.

The V call is TRBV2, the J call TRBJ1-5; a weak D match, TRBD1 (6 bases). Germline-derived CDR1 and CDR2 are SNHLY and FYNNEI. The length of the CDR3 is 12 residues. Deletions cut 6 bases from V and 6 bases from J, with 9 bases between. The CDR3 sequence: CASRGTLQPQHF. The CDR3 DNA is TGTGCCAGCAGGGGGACACTTCAGCCCCAGCATTTT.

The sample holds one count of this clone. The gene calls are TRBV27 and TRBJ2-1, with TRBD2 matching 11 bases. The CDR3 spans 16 residues. Germline V lookup: CDR1 MNHEY, CDR2 SMNVEV (reference sequence). V shed 4 bases and J 7 bases; nucleotides not matched to a gene: 9. The CDR3 here is CASSSGTSGRRNEQFF. DNA for the CDR3: TGTGCCAGCAGTTCCGGGACTAGCGGAAGGAGGAATGAGCAGTTCTTC.

The V call is TRBV20-1, the J call TRBJ2-1, with 8 bases identical to TRBD1. V was pared by 6 bases and J by 10 bases, with 5 bases of the junction left unmatched. Germline V lookup: CDR1 DFQATT, CDR2 SNEGSKA (reference sequence). The CDR3 has 11 amino acids. The CDR3 protein is CSARTGGEQFF. CDR3 nucleotide sequence: TGCAGTGCCAGAACAGGGGGGGAGCAGTTCTTC.

V is TRBV6-6 and J is TRBJ1-3; the D gene is possibly TRBD1 (6 bases). This CDR3 region has 13 residues. Germline assignment: CDR1 MNHNY and CDR2 SVGAGI (reference sequence). The V end was cut by 8 bases, the J end by 2 bases, with 10 bases between. CDR3 nucleotides: TGTGCCAGCCAGGGGCAGGCTGGAAACACCATATATTTT. Amino acid sequence: CASQGQAGNTIYF.